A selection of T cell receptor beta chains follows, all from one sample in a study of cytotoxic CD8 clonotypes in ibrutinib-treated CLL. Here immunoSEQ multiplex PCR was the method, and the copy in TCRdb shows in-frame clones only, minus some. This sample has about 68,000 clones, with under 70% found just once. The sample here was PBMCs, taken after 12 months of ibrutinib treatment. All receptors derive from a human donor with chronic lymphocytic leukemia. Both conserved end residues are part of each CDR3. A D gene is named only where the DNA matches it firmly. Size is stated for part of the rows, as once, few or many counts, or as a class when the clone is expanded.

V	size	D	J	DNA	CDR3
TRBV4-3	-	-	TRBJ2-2	TGCGCCAGCAGCCAAGAGTCCAGCAACACCGGGGAGCTGTTTTTT	CASSQESSNTGELFF
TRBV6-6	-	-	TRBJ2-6	TGTGCCAGCTTCCAGGCTGGGGCCAACGTCCTGACTTTC	CASFQAGANVLTF
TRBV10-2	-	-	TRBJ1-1	TGCGCCAGCAGTTCGGACAAGAACACTGAAGCTTTCTTT	CASSSDKNTEAFF
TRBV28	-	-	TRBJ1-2	TGTGCCAGCAGTGGAGGGGGTCTGGGCTATGGCTACACCTTC	CASSGGGLGYGYTF
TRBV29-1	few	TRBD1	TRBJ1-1	TGCAGCGTTGACCAACAGGGGAGGAACACTGAAGCTTTCTTT	CSVDQQGRNTEAFF
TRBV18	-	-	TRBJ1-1	TGTGCCAGCTCACCCCGTTCCGCGAGGGGGACTGAAGCTTTCTTT	CASSPRSARGTEAFF
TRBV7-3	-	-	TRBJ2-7	TGTGCCAGCAGCCCCACCGGGCAGGCCTACGAGCAGTACTTC	CASSPTGQAYEQYF
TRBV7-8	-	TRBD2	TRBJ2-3	TGTGCCAGCAGCAATAGCGGGGGCCCCGTCAGCACAGATACGCAGTATTTT	CASSNSGGPVSTDTQYF
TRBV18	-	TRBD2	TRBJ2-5	TGTGCCAGCTCACCCACTAGCGGGACGGGAGAGACCCAGTACTTC	CASSPTSGTGETQYF
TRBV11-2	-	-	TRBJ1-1	TGTGCCAGCAGTGCTAGGACAGACCGTCTAGAAGCTTTCTTT	CASSARTDRLEAFF
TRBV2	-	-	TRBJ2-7	TGTGCCAGCAAGAGTCATCATTTTGGTTCTGGTATCTACGAGCAGTACTTC	CASKSHHFGSGIYEQYF
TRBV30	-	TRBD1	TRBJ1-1	TGTGCCTGGAGTGTACCGGACAGGGGGAACACTGAAGCTTTCTTT	CAWSVPDRGNTEAFF
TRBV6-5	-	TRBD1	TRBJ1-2	TGTGCCAGCACCTCGGACAGGGCCAGCTATGGCTACACCTTC	CASTSDRASYGYTF
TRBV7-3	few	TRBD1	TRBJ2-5	TGTGCCAGCAGCGCGCCGGGACAGGGCTTGGAGACCCAGTACTTC	CASSAPGQGLETQYF
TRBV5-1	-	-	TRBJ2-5	TGCGCCACCCAAGATGGGACCCAGGACCAAGAGACCCAGTACTTC	CATQDGTQDQETQYF
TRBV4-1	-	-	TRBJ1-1	TGCGCCAGCAGCCAGCGGTCCGGGTCCATGAACACTGAAGCTTTCTTT	CASSQRSGSMNTEAFF
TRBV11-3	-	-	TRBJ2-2	TGTGCCAGCAGCCAACAGTGGGCCGGGGAGCTGTTTTTT	CASSQQWAGELFF
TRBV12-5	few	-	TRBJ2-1	TGTGCTAGTGGTTTGGTCGGGGATGAGCAGTTCTTC	CASGLVGDEQFF
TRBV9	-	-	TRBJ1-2	TGTGCCAGCAGCCTAAAGGGGGGCTATGGCTACACCTTC	CASSLKGGYGYTF
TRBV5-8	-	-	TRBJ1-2	TGTGCCAGCAGCCTAGGCAGGCCGAGCTACACCTTC	CASSLGRPSYTF
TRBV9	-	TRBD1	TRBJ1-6	TGTGCCAGCAGCGGCGGACAGGGGAAGAATTCACCCCTCCACTTT	CASSGGQGKNSPLHF
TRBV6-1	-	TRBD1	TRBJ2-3	TGTGCCAGCAGTGAAGTGGACAGGGTGGGATATTTT	CASSEVDRVGYF
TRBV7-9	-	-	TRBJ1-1	TGTGCCAGCAGCTCGACAATCTCATTT	CASSSTISF
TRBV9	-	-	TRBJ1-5	TGTGCCAGCAGCCCCACCTGGGACGTCGATCGGCCCCAGCATTTT	CASSPTWDVDRPQHF
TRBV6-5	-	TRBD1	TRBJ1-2	TGTGCCAGCAGTCGGGACAGGCAGCCCAATTATGGCTACACCTTC	CASSRDRQPNYGYTF
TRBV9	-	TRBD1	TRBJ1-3	TGTGCCAGCAGCCCTAAGGGGGCGCAGGCTGGAAACACCATATATTTT	CASSPKGAQAGNTIYF
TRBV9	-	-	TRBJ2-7	TGTGCCAGCAGCGTAGCCCCTGGATACGAGCAGTACTTC	CASSVAPGYEQYF
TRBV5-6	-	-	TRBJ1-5	TGTGCCAACAGCTTGCTCAATAGCAATCAGCCCCAGCATTTT	CANSLLNSNQPQHF
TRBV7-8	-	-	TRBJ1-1	TGTGCCAGCAGCTTCCACTATGAGAGCGGACATCCGAACACTGAAGCTTTCTTT	CASSFHYESGHPNTEAFF
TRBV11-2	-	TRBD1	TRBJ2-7	TGTGCCAGCAGCTGGCCCCCAGGGGGCAACGGGGACGAGCAGTACTTC	CASSWPPGGNGDEQYF
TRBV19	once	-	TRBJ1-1	TGTGCCAGTAGTATTGAGAACACTGAAGCTTTCTTT	CASSIENTEAFF
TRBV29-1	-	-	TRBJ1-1	TGCAGCGTTGGGACATCAAACACTGAAGCTTTCTTT	CSVGTSNTEAFF
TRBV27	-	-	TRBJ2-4	TGTGCCAGCAGTTTAGTCCCGGGGGCGGCCAAAAACATTCAGTACTTC	CASSLVPGAAKNIQYF
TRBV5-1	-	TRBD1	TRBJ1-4	TGCGCCAGCAGCTCCGGGACAGGGGCTGAAAAACTGTTTTTT	CASSSGTGAEKLFF
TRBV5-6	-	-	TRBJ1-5	TGTGCCAGCAGCTTGTCGCAGGGAGGCCAGCCCCAGCATTTT	CASSLSQGGQPQHF
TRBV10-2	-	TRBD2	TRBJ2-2	TGCGCCAGCAGTGAGTCGAGCGGGAGAGCGAACACCGGGGAGCTGTTTTTT	CASSESSGRANTGELFF
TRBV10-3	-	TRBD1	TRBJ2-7	TGTGCCATCAGTGGAACAGGGGATTACGAGCAGTACTTC	CAISGTGDYEQYF
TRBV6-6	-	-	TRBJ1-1	TGTGCCAGCAGTTCCGCAGACACTGAAGCTTTCTTT	CASSSADTEAFF
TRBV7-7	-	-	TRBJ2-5	TGTGCCAGCAGCTTAGGCCCTAGCGTAGAGACCCAGTACTTC	CASSLGPSVETQYF
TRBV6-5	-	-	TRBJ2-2	TGTGCCAGCAGTTACGTGGTCCCCAGCACCGGGGAGCTGTTTTTT	CASSYVVPSTGELFF
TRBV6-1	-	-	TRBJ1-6	TGTGCCGGACGGGAACTTTATAATTCACCCCTCCACTTT	CAGRELYNSPLHF
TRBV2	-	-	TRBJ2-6	TGTGCCAGCAGTGACGGGCGGGGCCCCTCTGGGGCCAACGTCCTGACTTTC	CASSDGRGPSGANVLTF
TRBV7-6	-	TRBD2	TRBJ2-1	TGTGCCAGCAGCGAGCGGGGGTCCCTCAATGAGCAGTTCTTC	CASSERGSLNEQFF
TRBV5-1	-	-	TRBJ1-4	TGCGCCAGCAGCTTTGGAGGACAGAGAAATGAAAAACTGTTTTTT	CASSFGGQRNEKLFF